Sequencing of this TCR beta chain was carried out in a study of blood T cells in healthy people across ages. Study results and caveats: Across samples, TCR beta diversity tracked strongly with naive T cell percentage.

A second PCR of about 7 to 12 cycles used a sample-barcoded 5' primer and a J-beta primer mix. TCRdb fed the 5' RACE reads into MiXCR, producing one record per CDR3 protein. The sample has fewer than 1.5 million distinct CDR3 sequences; 42% are singletons. V was pared by 4 bases and J by 12 bases, with 13 bases between. Germline-derived CDR1 and CDR2 are MNHEY and SVGEGT. CDR3 length equals 11 residues. As for this clonotype: The antigen remains undetermined.

This sequence joins TRBV6-2 or TRBV6-3 and TRBJ2-7, with D uncertain. The sample taken for sequencing was blood. This TCR came from a young woman in good health. The CDR3 protein is CASSSDWAGYF. CDR3 bases: TGTGCCAGCAGTTCCGACTGGGCCGGGTACTTC.